This paragraph reports one T cell receptor beta chain. Its specificity is unknown. This sample is part of a study of T cells in narcolepsy. Whole-study context: Donors had narcolepsy type 1 or type 2, or were healthy controls. Study-wide findings and caveats: HCRT-specific and TRIB2-specific autoreactive clonotypes appeared among same-patient CSF and blood CD4+ clonotypes. Healthy controls reportedly lacked the autoreactive clonotypes serially found in patients' blood. Some memory CD4+ repertoires had no autoreactive clone sequences.

Assay used: immunoSEQ multiplex PCR; TCRdb lists only in-frame clones, some missing. The sample holds just under 35,000 clones; around 80% are singletons and the top ten take 1% to 1.2%. Sample: memory (CD45RA-) CD4+ T cells from blood. This sequence originates from a human donor in good health.

The CDR3 here is CASSSRQDGGNQPQHF. In DNA, the CDR3 is TGTGCCAGCAGCTCCCGACAGGACGGTGGAAATCAGCCCCAGCATTTT. The chain links TRBV7-2 to TRBJ1-5; D is possibly TRBD1 (6 bases). Trimming shortened V by 4 bases and J by 4 bases, and 17 bases separated the two germline ends. Germline V gives CDR1 SGHTA, CDR2 FQGNSA. This CDR3 spans 16 amino acids. Supplemented by reference TRBV7-2 and TRBJ1-5, the full variable domain reads GAGVSQSPSNKVTEKGKDVELRCDPISGHTALYWYRQSLGQGLEFLIYFQGNSAPDKSGLPSDRFSAERTGGSVSTLTIQRTQQEDSAVYLCASSSRQDGGNQPQHFGDGTRLSIL.